The T cell receptor beta chain described here comes from a study of blood T cell repertoires in COVID-19. This CDR3 spans 16 amino acids. Germline V lookup: CDR1 LNHDA, CDR2 SQIVND (reference sequence). After removal of 4 bases from V and 6 bases from J, the junction contained 10 bases not matched to a gene. Profiling relied on immunoSEQ multiplex PCR, and the TCRdb table lists in-frame clones only, not all of them. The table includes about 190,000 clones, 80% to 90% detected once. The sequence came from a man younger than 45 with acute or convalescent COVID-19. V gene TRBV19 combines with J gene TRBJ2-7; 12 positions agree with TRBD1. Input material: peripheral blood. The CDR3 nucleotides read TGTGCCAGTAGTACCCCCGGGACAGGGGGCACTGGCGAGCAGTACTTC. This translates into CASSTPGTGGTGEQYF.